This TCR beta chain stems from a study of T cell repertoires in cytomegalovirus infection. The overall study: Epitope selection comprised recently identified HLA-C-restricted CMV epitopes and well-studied HLA-B-restricted CMV epitopes. Through public TCR beta signatures, both CMV infection and matching HLA type were indicated. Points from the study as a whole: It was HLA-C-restricted CMV-specific TCR beta clonotypes that dominated the response ex vivo. Individuals carrying CMV plus the relevant HLA were identified by cumulative frequency of public TCR beta families.

Comment on this clonotype: Its antigen remains unidentified.

Per germline, CDR1 MNHNS and CDR2 SASEGT. This CDR3 has 14 residues. Deletions cut 6 bases from V and 0 bases from J, with 10 bases between. TCRdb processed the reads anew with MiXCR; each CDR3 protein has one entry. The sample includes a few hundred thousand distinct CDR3 sequences, 25% to 30% of them seen just once. The genes are TRBV6-1 and TRBJ2-3; no firm D call. Sample: cultured PBMCs, taken from culture after CMV antigen stimulation. This receptor was identified in a human donor in good health (CMV status not recorded). Some clones in this sample may be carry-over from other donors' samples. CDR3 in DNA: TGTGCCAGCAGGGACGCTTCTAGCACAGATACGCAGTATTTT. Translation gives CASRDASSTDTQYF.